The rows below give T cell receptor beta chains drawn from one sample of a study of T cells in tumors and immune-related adverse events. Repertoires were generated with immunoSEQ multiplex PCR, while TCRdb's copy carries only in-frame clones and drops some. The data hold around 5,000 clones, with approximately 65% observed a single time. The specimen was gut tissue, collected from a patient treated with anti-PD-1 therapy. The receptors come from a female donor with metastatic renal cell carcinoma. Each CDR3 is given with its conserved first and last residue. The D gene is left open where the match is weak. The listing skips clone size in some rows; elsewhere it reads once, few, many or a size class.

v_gene: TRBV19; j_gene: TRBJ2-5; abundance: -; d_gene: TRBD2; CDR3aa: CASSIGGSGETQYF; CDR3nt: TGTGCCAGTAGTATAGGCGGGAGTGGGGAGACCCAGTACTTC
v_gene: TRBV7-2; j_gene: TRBJ1-2; abundance: medium-sized; d_gene: -; CDR3aa: CASRLTENYGYTF; CDR3nt: TGTGCCAGCAGGCTAACAGAGAACTATGGCTACACCTTC
v_gene: TRBV19; j_gene: TRBJ2-1; abundance: -; d_gene: TRBD2; CDR3aa: CASSKPILGGSSYNEQFF; CDR3nt: TGTGCCAGTAGTAAACCTATCTTGGGCGGGAGCTCCTACAATGAGCAGTTCTTC
v_gene: TRBV19; j_gene: TRBJ1-1; abundance: -; d_gene: TRBD1; CDR3aa: CASSLTGGLTEAFF; CDR3nt: TGTGCCAGTAGCCTGACAGGGGGCCTGACTGAAGCTTTCTTT
v_gene: TRBV5-1; j_gene: TRBJ2-2; abundance: few; d_gene: -; CDR3aa: CASSLFAGAAGELFF; CDR3nt: TGCGCCAGCAGCTTGTTTGCAGGGGCCGCCGGGGAGCTGTTTTTT
v_gene: TRBV7-9; j_gene: TRBJ1-3; abundance: -; d_gene: -; CDR3aa: CASSYGGLGNTIYF; CDR3nt: TGTGCCAGCAGCTACGGGGGGCTGGGAAACACCATATATTTT
v_gene: TRBV7-9; j_gene: TRBJ2-5; abundance: -; d_gene: -; CDR3aa: CASSLMGAGETQYF; CDR3nt: TGTGCCAGCAGCTTAATGGGGGCGGGTGAGACCCAGTACTTC
v_gene: TRBV27; j_gene: TRBJ2-1; abundance: once; d_gene: -; CDR3aa: CASSPTRLGNEQFF; CDR3nt: TGTGCCAGCAGTCCTACTAGACTCGGCAATGAGCAGTTCTTC
v_gene: TRBV28; j_gene: TRBJ2-4; abundance: -; d_gene: TRBD1; CDR3aa: CASSPQGARGNIQYF; CDR3nt: TGTGCCAGCAGTCCTCAGGGGGCAAGGGGAAACATTCAGTACTTC
v_gene: TRBV5-1; j_gene: TRBJ2-7; abundance: -; d_gene: TRBD2; CDR3aa: CASSYRAGESYEQYF; CDR3nt: TGCGCCAGCAGCTACCGAGCGGGAGAGTCCTACGAGCAGTACTTC
v_gene: TRBV19; j_gene: TRBJ2-1; abundance: -; d_gene: -; CDR3aa: CASGYNEQFF; CDR3nt: TGTGCCAGCGGGTACAATGAGCAGTTCTTC
v_gene: TRBV30; j_gene: TRBJ1-3; abundance: few; d_gene: -; CDR3aa: CAQQGLAGNTIYF; CDR3nt: TGTGCCCAACAGGGTCTGGCTGGAAACACCATATATTTT
v_gene: TRBV6-5; j_gene: TRBJ1-2; abundance: -; d_gene: -; CDR3aa: CASSYLQGRYGYTF; CDR3nt: TGTGCCAGCAGTTACCTACAGGGACGCTATGGCTACACCTTC
v_gene: TRBV19; j_gene: TRBJ2-3; abundance: -; d_gene: TRBD1; CDR3aa: CASSADRGSTDTQYF; CDR3nt: TGTGCCAGTAGTGCAGACAGGGGTAGTACAGATACGCAGTATTTT
v_gene: TRBV10-3; j_gene: TRBJ2-7; abundance: once; d_gene: TRBD1; CDR3aa: CAISDLTRGNEQYF; CDR3nt: TGTGCCATCAGTGATTTAACCAGGGGGAACGAGCAGTACTTC
v_gene: TRBV7-2; j_gene: TRBJ1-2; abundance: -; d_gene: -; CDR3aa: CASSLGPGQYGYTF; CDR3nt: TGTGCCAGCAGCTTAGGGCCAGGGCAATATGGCTACACCTTC
v_gene: TRBV30; j_gene: TRBJ2-4; abundance: -; d_gene: TRBD2; CDR3aa: CAWRRAGGDIQYF; CDR3nt: TGTGCCTGGAGGAGAGCGGGAGGGGACATTCAGTACTTC
v_gene: TRBV7-2; j_gene: TRBJ1-1; abundance: few; d_gene: -; CDR3aa: CASSVGPNTEAFF; CDR3nt: TGTGCCAGCAGCGTGGGACCGAACACTGAAGCTTTCTTT
v_gene: TRBV19; j_gene: TRBJ2-6; abundance: -; d_gene: -; CDR3aa: CASSILAGANVLTF; CDR3nt: TGTGCCAGTAGTATATTGGCAGGGGCCAACGTCCTGACTTTC
v_gene: TRBV19; j_gene: TRBJ2-5; abundance: few; d_gene: TRBD1; CDR3aa: CASSNTGAGETQYF; CDR3nt: TGTGCCAGTAGTAATACAGGGGCTGGGGAGACCCAGTACTTC
v_gene: TRBV5-1; j_gene: TRBJ1-1; abundance: -; d_gene: -; CDR3aa: CASSLGLAYDTEAFF; CDR3nt: TGCGCCAGCAGCTTGGGCCTGGCTTATGACACTGAAGCTTTCTTT
v_gene: TRBV29-1; j_gene: TRBJ2-7; abundance: few; d_gene: -; CDR3aa: CSVGSGQRAYEQYF; CDR3nt: TGCAGCGTTGGATCTGGACAGAGAGCCTACGAGCAGTACTTC
v_gene: TRBV2; j_gene: TRBJ2-7; abundance: -; d_gene: -; CDR3aa: CASRSLYEQYF; CDR3nt: TGTGCCAGCAGGTCTCTGTACGAGCAGTACTTC
v_gene: TRBV28; j_gene: TRBJ1-4; abundance: -; d_gene: TRBD1; CDR3aa: CASSQGGKGLFF; CDR3nt: TGTGCCAGCAGTCAGGGGGGGAAAGGGCTGTTTTTT
v_gene: TRBV19; j_gene: TRBJ1-6; abundance: few; d_gene: -; CDR3aa: CASTWGNNSPLHF; CDR3nt: TGTGCCAGTACTTGGGGGAATAATTCACCCCTCCACTTT
v_gene: TRBV18; j_gene: TRBJ2-5; abundance: -; d_gene: -; CDR3aa: CASSPGQETQYF; CDR3nt: TGTGCCAGCTCACCGGGCCAAGAGACCCAGTACTTC
v_gene: TRBV21-1; j_gene: TRBJ2-3; abundance: -; d_gene: -; CDR3aa: CACITGRGTTDTQYF; CDR3nt: TGTGCCTGTATTACAGGCAGGGGGACCACAGATACGCAGTATTTT
v_gene: TRBV6-5; j_gene: TRBJ2-1; abundance: few; d_gene: -; CDR3aa: CASSYQRSQFF; CDR3nt: TGTGCCAGCAGTTATCAAAGGTCTCAGTTCTTC
v_gene: TRBV6-5; j_gene: TRBJ1-1; abundance: medium-sized; d_gene: TRBD1; CDR3aa: CASSSPRGKGEAFF; CDR3nt: TGTGCCAGCAGTTCACCCAGGGGGAAGGGTGAAGCTTTCTTT
v_gene: TRBV6-1; j_gene: TRBJ2-1; abundance: -; d_gene: TRBD2; CDR3aa: CASRYRGVRNEQFF; CDR3nt: TGTGCCAGCAGATACCGGGGGGTTCGGAATGAGCAGTTCTTC
v_gene: TRBV7-2; j_gene: TRBJ2-5; abundance: -; d_gene: TRBD2; CDR3aa: CASSLGVVAGGQETQYF; CDR3nt: TGTGCCAGCAGCTTAGGAGTGGTAGCGGGGGGCCAAGAGACCCAGTACTTC
v_gene: TRBV30; j_gene: TRBJ2-5; abundance: -; d_gene: -; CDR3aa: CAWSVQVETQYF; CDR3nt: TGTGCCTGGAGTGTACAGGTAGAGACCCAGTACTTC
v_gene: TRBV7-8; j_gene: TRBJ2-1; abundance: -; d_gene: TRBD2; CDR3aa: CASSATSGRADEQFF; CDR3nt: TGTGCCAGCAGCGCGACTAGCGGGAGGGCGGATGAGCAGTTCTTC
v_gene: TRBV6-5; j_gene: TRBJ2-5; abundance: -; d_gene: -; CDR3aa: CASSSPLLGETQYF; CDR3nt: TGTGCCAGCAGTTCCCCCCTATTAGGGGAGACCCAGTACTTC
v_gene: TRBV6-7; j_gene: TRBJ2-3; abundance: -; d_gene: TRBD2; CDR3aa: CASSEAGGSDTQYF; CDR3nt: TGTGCCAGCAGTGAAGCGGGAGGGTCAGATACGCAGTATTTT
v_gene: TRBV19; j_gene: TRBJ2-7; abundance: -; d_gene: -; CDR3aa: CASSIGQFSIEQYF; CDR3nt: TGTGCCAGTAGTATAGGGCAGTTTTCGATCGAGCAGTACTTC
v_gene: TRBV19; j_gene: TRBJ1-3; abundance: -; d_gene: -; CDR3aa: CASSAAGGSGNTIYF; CDR3nt: TGTGCCAGTAGTGCTGCGGGTGGCTCTGGAAACACCATATATTTT
v_gene: TRBV7-2; j_gene: TRBJ2-2; abundance: -; d_gene: -; CDR3aa: CASKIANTGELFF; CDR3nt: TGTGCCAGCAAAATTGCGAACACCGGGGAGCTGTTTTTT
v_gene: TRBV11-3; j_gene: TRBJ2-7; abundance: -; d_gene: TRBD1; CDR3aa: CASSLLTGGGHEQYF; CDR3nt: TGTGCCAGCAGCTTACTGACAGGGGGAGGTCACGAGCAGTACTTC